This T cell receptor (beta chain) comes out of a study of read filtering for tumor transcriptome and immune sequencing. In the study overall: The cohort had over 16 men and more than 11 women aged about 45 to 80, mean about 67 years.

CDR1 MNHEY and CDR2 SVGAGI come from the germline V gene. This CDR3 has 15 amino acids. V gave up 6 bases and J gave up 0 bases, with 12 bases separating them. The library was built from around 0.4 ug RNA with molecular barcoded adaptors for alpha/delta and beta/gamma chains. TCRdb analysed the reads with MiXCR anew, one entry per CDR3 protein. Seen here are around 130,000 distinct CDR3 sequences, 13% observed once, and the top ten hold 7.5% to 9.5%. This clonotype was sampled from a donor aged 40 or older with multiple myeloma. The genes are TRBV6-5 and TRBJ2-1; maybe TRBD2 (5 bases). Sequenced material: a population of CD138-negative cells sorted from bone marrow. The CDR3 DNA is TGTGCCAGCAGAATGGACTCAAGCTCCTACAATGAGCAGTTCTTC. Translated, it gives CASRMDSSSYNEQFF.